This entry concerns a single TCR beta chain. This clone's antigen is unknown. Base quality data are lacking; no much larger clone is found one base away. The library came from the immunoSEQ multiplex PCR assay. TCRdb holds this immuneACCESS table with in-frame rearrangements only. Some clones are missing; in checked studies, unresolved V genes explain under half, and the rest has no known cause. This sample lists 65,000 to 70,000 clones; approximately 88% were detected once. The ten largest clonotypes hold around 3% of the sample. These data belong to a study of control samples from healthy donors and cancer patients (TCRdb year 2020). V has 0 bases trimmed and J has 7 bases trimmed; junction bases matching no gene number 7. The CDR3 numbers 16 residues from cysteine through phenylalanine. The only DNA kept is the CDR3, 48 bases in frame from the first base. Reading the germline V gene (reference sequence) gives CDR1 GTSNPN and CDR2 SVGIG.

The rearrangement combines TRBV30 with TRBJ1-5; TRBD1 lines up with 12 middle nucleotides. The TCR comes from a woman between 45 and 65 years old with lung cancer. Source material: PBMCs. The DNA is as follows: TGTGCCTGGAGTGTACAGGGACAGGGGGCGAGGCAGCCCCAGCATTTT. Translation gives CAWSVQGQGARQPQHF.